The 21 T cell receptor beta chains presented below share a single source sample, sequenced in a study of vaccination effects on CD4 cells after COVID-19. CD4+ T cell isolation took place after less than 13 days of culture. Only in-frame clones appear in the TCRdb table, and some are missing; sequencing was by immunoSEQ multiplex PCR. The sample has about 74,000 clones, approximately 71% seen once. These TCRs' antigens remain unknown. Here the sequenced sample was CD4+ T cells from PBMCs cultured without peptide, taken before COVID-19 vaccination. These receptors were collected from a human donor who received a COVID-19 vaccine.

V and J are TRBV19 and TRBJ1-1; 8 bases are shared with TRBD1. Germline values: CDR1 LNHDA, CDR2 SQIVND (reference sequence). CDR3 size: 16 residues. The ends lost 6 bases at V and 3 bases at J; junction bases unmatched: 12. The CDR3 DNA is TGTGCCAGTAGCAGGACAGGGTTTGTCATGGACACTGAAGCTTTCTTT. Residues: CASSRTGFVMDTEAFF.

The chain is built from TRBV3-1 (or the pseudogene TRBV3-2) and TRBJ2-3, with 8 nucleotides matching TRBD1. The germline V gene has CDR1 LGHDT and CDR2 YNNKEL (reference sequence). CDR3 length equals 15 residues. V lost 0 bases and J lost 4; bases outside the gene matches: 3. The CDR3 DNA follows: TGTGCCAGCAGCCAAGATTTGACAGGGGCAGATACGCAGTATTTT. This translates into CASSQDLTGADTQYF.

The rearrangement links TRBV6-5 to TRBJ1-4; D ambiguous. This CDR3 contains 13 residues. Per germline, CDR1 MNHEY and CDR2 SVGAGI. V was shortened by 7 bases and J by 7 bases, with 13 bases between the two germline ends. CDR3 sequence (DNA): TGTGCCAGCATCGAAAACAACATTGAAAAACTGTTTTTT. Amino acids: CASIENNIEKLFF.

This clone has only a few counts. The gene calls are TRBV29-1 and TRBJ1-5; possibly TRBD1 for D (6 bases). Looked up from germline, CDR1 is SQVTM and CDR2 is ANQGSEA. Trimming left V 7 bases short and J 11 bases short, with 15 bases between. The length of the CDR3 is 11 residues. The CDR3 bases are TGCAGCGGGGAGCTAGGGGGGGCCCAGCATTTT. Translating gives CSGELGGAQHF.

The rearrangement links TRBV9 to TRBJ1-2, with 12 bases matching TRBD1. Germline values: CDR1 SGDLS, CDR2 YYNGEE. Germline trimming cut 2 bases from V and 8 bases from J; bases unmatched to any gene: 10. The CDR3 sequence is 16 residues long. The chain's CDR3 is CASSVTGTGGSRGYTF. As DNA, the CDR3 is TGTGCCAGCAGCGTTACCGGGACAGGGGGCTCTCGGGGCTACACCTTC.

The gene calls are TRBV6-5 and TRBJ2-7, with no clear D. This CDR3 has 12 amino acids. V was clipped by 6 bases and J by 3 bases, with 9 bases between them. Germline V gene sequence: CDR1 MNHEY, CDR2 SVGAGI. The CDR3 bases are TGTGCCAGCAGCCCGACCCTCTACGAGCAGTACGTC. Protein: CASSPTLYEQYV.

The genes are TRBV10-1 and TRBJ1-2; 7 bases line up with TRBD1. Looked up from germline, CDR1 is WNHNN and CDR2 is SYGVQD (reference sequence). The CDR3 has 12 residues. The junction had 5 bases not matched to a gene; V was cut back by 5 bases and J by 8 bases. As DNA, the CDR3 is TGCGCCAGCAGTCCACAGGGGAGGGGCTACACCTTC. Encoded protein: CASSPQGRGYTF.

The rearrangement joins TRBV4-1 to TRBJ2-6; perhaps TRBD1 as D (6 bases). This CDR3 comprises 17 residues. Trimming took 5 bases from V and 0 from J, leaving 14 bases between them. Looked up from germline, CDR1 is MGHRA and CDR2 is YSYEKL. The CDR3 here is CASSDGQLLSGANVLTF. The CDR3 DNA sequence: TGCGCCAGCAGCGATGGACAGCTCCTCTCTGGGGCCAACGTCCTGACTTTC.

V usage is TRBV29-1 and J usage is TRBJ1-4; 9 bases are shared with TRBD1. The V gene's germline CDR1 is SQVTM and CDR2 ANQGSEA. After removal of 7 bases from V and 7 bases from J, the junction contained 10 bases not matched to a gene. This CDR3 has 14 amino acids. CDR3 coding DNA: TGCAGCGCCGTGGCACAGGGGGCGCCTGAAAAACTGTTTTTT. This codes for CSAVAQGAPEKLFF.

The chain is built from TRBV7-3 and TRBJ2-1; perhaps TRBD1 as D (6 bases). CDR3 length: 15 residues. V lost 1 base, J lost 2 bases, and 9 bases lay in between. The germline V gene encodes CDR1 SGHTA and CDR2 FQGTGA. This chain's CDR3 is CASSLIGGTYNEQFF. The CDR3 DNA reads TGTGCCAGCAGCTTAATAGGGGGTACCTACAATGAGCAGTTCTTC.

The chain links TRBV30 to TRBJ1-4, with TRBD1 matching over 8 bases. Germline CDR1 GTSNPN, CDR2 SVGIG (reference sequence). Trimming removed 2 bases from V and 5 bases from J; junction bases left unmatched: 16. The CDR3 totals 18 residues. DNA of the CDR3: TGTGCCTGGAGTCCACGCCCCCTCGGAACAGGGGGGAATGAAAAACTGTTTTTT. Protein: CAWSPRPLGTGGNEKLFF.

This clone was seen a few times. V and J are TRBV12-5 and TRBJ1-5; no reliable D call. CDR1 LGHNT and CDR2 FRNRAP come from the germline V gene. The ends were cut back, 5 bases at V and 1 base at J, with 6 bases in the middle. The CDR3 extends over 13 amino acids. The CDR3 loop is CASGLTSNQPQHF. CDR3 DNA: TGTGCTAGTGGTCTAACAAGCAATCAGCCCCAGCATTTT.

This chain joins TRBV7-2 and TRBJ1-1, with D unclear. V was shortened by 6 bases and J by 2 bases, with 16 bases between the two germline ends. CDR1 and CDR2 (germline): SGHTA, FQGNSA. The CDR3 length is 15 residues. CDR3 DNA sequence: TGTGCCAGCAGAACCGGCCCTAATTTCAACACTGAAGCTTTCTTT. It translates to CASRTGPNFNTEAFF.

This clone was seen a few times. The chain links TRBV5-1 to TRBJ2-7; D is uncertain. There are 13 residues in the CDR3. Germline-derived CDR1 and CDR2 are SGHRS and YFSETQ. Trimming stripped 0 bases from V and 5 bases from J, with 9 bases between. The CDR3 loop reads CASSLGPGDEQYV. The DNA for the CDR3 is TGCGCCAGCAGCTTGGGGCCGGGCGACGAGCAGTACGTC.

This clone is a singleton in its sample. The gene calls are TRBV18 and TRBJ2-5, with D perhaps TRBD1 or TRBD2 (6 bases each). V lost 2 bases and J 1 base, leaving 8 bases between the germline ends. The germline gives CDR1 KGHSH, CDR2 LQKENI. The CDR3 runs 14 residues. CDR3 protein: CASSPGGGQETQYF. CDR3 DNA sequence: TGTGCCAGCTCACCAGGAGGGGGCCAAGAGACCCAGTACTTC.

The chain joins TRBV5-1 to TRBJ1-4; D is ambiguous. The CDR3 has 15 amino acids. Trimming took off 0 bases at V and 5 bases at J, with 11 bases between the two ends. The germline CDR1 and CDR2 sequences are SGHRS and YFSETQ. CDR3: CASSLAGALNEKLFF. Written as DNA, the CDR3 is TGCGCCAGCAGCTTGGCTGGCGCTTTAAATGAAAAACTGTTTTTT.

V and J are TRBV11-2 and TRBJ1-3; unclear D gene. The V and J ends lost 0 bases and 4 bases respectively, with 13 bases between them. In germline, CDR1 is SGHAT, CDR2 FQNNGV. CDR3 size: 16 residues. The CDR3 loop reads CASSLDLSGGGNTIYF. CDR3 nucleotide sequence: TGTGCCAGCAGCTTAGACCTTTCAGGAGGGGGAAACACCATATATTTT.

This clone was detected only once. The V gene is TRBV28, the J gene TRBJ1-5, with a possible D match to TRBD1 (5 bases). Germline lookup yields CDR1 MDHEN and CDR2 SYDVKM. Trimming left V 1 base short and J 1 base short, with 11 bases between. The CDR3 has 16 residues. CDR3 protein: CASSLSWGSSNQPQHF. The CDR3, as DNA: TGTGCCAGCAGTTTATCGTGGGGGAGCAGCAATCAGCCCCAGCATTTT.

The chain uses TRBV6-1 and TRBJ1-1; D is possibly TRBD1 (5 bases). Germline V gene sequence: CDR1 MNHNS, CDR2 SASEGT. CDR3 length: 13 residues. Trimming removed 5 bases from V and 5 bases from J, with 12 bases in between. CDR3 coding DNA: TGTGCCAGCAGTCGCAAGTGGGGGACTGAAGCTTTCTTT. Encoded protein: CASSRKWGTEAFF.

V gene TRBV19 combines with J gene TRBJ2-5; 13 bases map to TRBD2. From germline, CDR1 is LNHDA and CDR2 SQIVND (reference sequence). V was pared by 3 bases and J by 4 bases, with 8 bases of the junction left unmatched. The CDR3 spans 17 residues. The CDR3 loop reads CASSILRTSGGTETQYF. The CDR3 DNA is TGTGCCAGTAGTATCCTACGGACTAGCGGGGGTACAGAGACCCAGTACTTC.

This chain connects TRBV19 to TRBJ1-5; TRBD1 might be the D (5 bases). Trimming removed 4 bases from V and 2 bases from J, with 18 bases in between. The CDR3 is 17 residues long. Germline lookup yields CDR1 LNHDA and CDR2 SQIVND (reference sequence). In nucleotides, the CDR3 is TGTGCCAGTAGTACATCCCCTGGAGGGGTGGGCAATCAGCCCCAGCATTTT. It encodes CASSTSPGGVGNQPQHF.